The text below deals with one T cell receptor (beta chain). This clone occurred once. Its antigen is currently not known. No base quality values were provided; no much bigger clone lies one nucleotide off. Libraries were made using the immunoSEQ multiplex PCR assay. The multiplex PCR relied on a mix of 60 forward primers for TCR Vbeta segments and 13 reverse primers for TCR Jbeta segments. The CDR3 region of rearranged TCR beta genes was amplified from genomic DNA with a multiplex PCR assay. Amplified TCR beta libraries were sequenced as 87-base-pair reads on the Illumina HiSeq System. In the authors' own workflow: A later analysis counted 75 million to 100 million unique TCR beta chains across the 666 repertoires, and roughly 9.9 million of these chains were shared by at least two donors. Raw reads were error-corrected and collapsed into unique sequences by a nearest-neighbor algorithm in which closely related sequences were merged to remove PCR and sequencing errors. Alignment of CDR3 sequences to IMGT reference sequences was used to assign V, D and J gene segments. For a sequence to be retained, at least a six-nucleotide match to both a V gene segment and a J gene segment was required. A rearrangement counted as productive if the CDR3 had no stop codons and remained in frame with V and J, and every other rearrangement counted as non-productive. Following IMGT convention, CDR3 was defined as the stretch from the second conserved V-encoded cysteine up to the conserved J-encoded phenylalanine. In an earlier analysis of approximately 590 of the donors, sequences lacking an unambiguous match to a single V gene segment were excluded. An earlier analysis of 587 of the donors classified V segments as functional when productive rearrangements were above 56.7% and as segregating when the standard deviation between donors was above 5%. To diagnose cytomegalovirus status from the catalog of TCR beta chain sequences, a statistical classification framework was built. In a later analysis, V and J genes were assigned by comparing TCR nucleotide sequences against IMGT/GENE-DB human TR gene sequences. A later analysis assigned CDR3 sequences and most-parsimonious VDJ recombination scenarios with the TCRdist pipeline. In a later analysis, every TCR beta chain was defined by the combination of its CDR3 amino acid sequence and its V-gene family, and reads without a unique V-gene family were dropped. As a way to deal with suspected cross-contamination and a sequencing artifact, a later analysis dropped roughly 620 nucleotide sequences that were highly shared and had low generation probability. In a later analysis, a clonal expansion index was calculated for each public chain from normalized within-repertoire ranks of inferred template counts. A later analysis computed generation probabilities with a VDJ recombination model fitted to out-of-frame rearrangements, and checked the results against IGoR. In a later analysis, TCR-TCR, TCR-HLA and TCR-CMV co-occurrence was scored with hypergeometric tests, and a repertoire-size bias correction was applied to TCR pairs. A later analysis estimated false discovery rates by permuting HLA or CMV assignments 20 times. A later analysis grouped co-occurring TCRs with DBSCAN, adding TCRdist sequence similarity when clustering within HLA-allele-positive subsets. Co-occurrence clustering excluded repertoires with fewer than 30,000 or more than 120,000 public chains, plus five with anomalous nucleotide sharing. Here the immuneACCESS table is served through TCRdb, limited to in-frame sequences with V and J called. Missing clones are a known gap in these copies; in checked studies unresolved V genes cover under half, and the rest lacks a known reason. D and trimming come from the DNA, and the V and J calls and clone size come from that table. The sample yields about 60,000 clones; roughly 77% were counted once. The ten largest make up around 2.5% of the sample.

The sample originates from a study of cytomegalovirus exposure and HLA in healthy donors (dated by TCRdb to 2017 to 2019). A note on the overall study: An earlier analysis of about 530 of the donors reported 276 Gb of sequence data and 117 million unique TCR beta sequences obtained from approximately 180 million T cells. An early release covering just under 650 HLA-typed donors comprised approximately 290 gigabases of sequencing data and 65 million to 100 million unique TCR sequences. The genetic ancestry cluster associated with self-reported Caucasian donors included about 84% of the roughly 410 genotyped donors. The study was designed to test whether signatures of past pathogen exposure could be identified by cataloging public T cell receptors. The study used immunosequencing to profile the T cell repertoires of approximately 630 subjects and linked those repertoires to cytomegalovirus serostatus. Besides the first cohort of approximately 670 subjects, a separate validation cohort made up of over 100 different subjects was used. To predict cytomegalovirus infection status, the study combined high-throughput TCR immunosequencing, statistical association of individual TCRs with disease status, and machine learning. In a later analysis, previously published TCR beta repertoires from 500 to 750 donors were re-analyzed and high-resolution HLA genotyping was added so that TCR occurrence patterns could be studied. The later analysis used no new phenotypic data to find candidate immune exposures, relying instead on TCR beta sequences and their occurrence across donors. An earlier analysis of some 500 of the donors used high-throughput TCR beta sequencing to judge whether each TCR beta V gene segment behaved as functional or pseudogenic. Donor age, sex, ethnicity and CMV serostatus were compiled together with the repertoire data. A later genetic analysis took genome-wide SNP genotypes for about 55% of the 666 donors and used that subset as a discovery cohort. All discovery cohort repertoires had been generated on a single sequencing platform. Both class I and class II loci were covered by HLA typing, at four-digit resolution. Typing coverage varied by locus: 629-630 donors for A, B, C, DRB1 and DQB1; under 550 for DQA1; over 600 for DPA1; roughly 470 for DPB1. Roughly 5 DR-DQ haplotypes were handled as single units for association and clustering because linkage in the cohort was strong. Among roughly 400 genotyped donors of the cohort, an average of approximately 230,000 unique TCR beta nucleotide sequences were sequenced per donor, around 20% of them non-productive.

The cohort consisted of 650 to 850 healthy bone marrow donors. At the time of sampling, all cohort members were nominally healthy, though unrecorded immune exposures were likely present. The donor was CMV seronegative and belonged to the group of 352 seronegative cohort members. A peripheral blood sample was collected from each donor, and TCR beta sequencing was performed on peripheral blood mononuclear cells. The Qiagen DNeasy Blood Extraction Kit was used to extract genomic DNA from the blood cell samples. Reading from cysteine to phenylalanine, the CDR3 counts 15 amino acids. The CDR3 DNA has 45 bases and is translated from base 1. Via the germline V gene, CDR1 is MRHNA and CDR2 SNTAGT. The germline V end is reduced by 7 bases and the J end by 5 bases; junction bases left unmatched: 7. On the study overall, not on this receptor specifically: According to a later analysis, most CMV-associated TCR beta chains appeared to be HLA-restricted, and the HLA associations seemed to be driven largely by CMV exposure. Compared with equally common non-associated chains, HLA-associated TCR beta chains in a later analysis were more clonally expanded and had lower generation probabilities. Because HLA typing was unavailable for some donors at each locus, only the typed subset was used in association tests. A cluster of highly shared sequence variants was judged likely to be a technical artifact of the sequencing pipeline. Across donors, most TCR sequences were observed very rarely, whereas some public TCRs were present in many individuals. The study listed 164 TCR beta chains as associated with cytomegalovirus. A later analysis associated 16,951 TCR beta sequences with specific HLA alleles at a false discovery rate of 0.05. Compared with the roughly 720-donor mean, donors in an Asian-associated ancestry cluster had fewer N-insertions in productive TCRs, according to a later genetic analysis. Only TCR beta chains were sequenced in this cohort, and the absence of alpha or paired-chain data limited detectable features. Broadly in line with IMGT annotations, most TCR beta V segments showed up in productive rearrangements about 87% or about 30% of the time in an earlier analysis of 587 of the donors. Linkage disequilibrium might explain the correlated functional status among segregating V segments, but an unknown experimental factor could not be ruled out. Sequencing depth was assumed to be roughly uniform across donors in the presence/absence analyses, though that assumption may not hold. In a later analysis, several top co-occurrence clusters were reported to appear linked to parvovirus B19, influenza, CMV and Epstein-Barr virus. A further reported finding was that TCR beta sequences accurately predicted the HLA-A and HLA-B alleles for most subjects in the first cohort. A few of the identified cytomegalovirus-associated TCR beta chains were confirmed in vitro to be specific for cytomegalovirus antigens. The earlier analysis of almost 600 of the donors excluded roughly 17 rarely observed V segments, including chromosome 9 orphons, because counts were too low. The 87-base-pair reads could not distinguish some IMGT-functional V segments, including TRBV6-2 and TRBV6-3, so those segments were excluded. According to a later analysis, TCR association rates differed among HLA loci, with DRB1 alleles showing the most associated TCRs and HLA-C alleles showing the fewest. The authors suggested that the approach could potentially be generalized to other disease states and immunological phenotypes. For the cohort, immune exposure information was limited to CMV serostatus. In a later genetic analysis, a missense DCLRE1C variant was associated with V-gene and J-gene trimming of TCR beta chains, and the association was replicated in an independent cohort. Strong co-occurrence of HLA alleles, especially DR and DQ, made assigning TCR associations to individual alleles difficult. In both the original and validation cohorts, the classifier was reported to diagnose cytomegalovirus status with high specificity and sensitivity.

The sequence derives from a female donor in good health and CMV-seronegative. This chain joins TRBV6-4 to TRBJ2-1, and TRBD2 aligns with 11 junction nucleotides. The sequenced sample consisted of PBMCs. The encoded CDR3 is CASNPLAGGNNEQFF. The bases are TGTGCCAGCAATCCCCTAGCGGGGGGAAACAATGAGCAGTTCTTC.